Listed here are 27 T cell receptor beta chains from one sample, sequenced in a study of OX40 agonist ivuxolimab in advanced cancers. Profiled with immunoSEQ multiplex PCR; TCRdb holds only in-frame clones, not every one. The sample shows about 73,000 clones, 85% to 90% of them seen only once. The sample in question was CD4+ or CD8+ T cells sorted from blood, obtained in a trial of the OX40 agonist ivuxolimab. Receptors were obtained from an adult with an advanced solid tumor such as melanoma, head and neck, liver or kidney cancer.

The chain combines TRBV6-1 with TRBJ1-2, with D possibly matching TRBD1 (6 bases). CDR1 and CDR2 from the germline V gene are MNHNS and SASEGT. V lost 5 bases to trimming and J lost 8 bases, with 21 bases between them. This CDR3 is built from 15 residues. CDR3 residues: CASSPAPGAGDGYTF. CDR3 coding DNA: TGTGCCAGCAGTCCCGCCCCCGGGGCAGGGGACGGCTACACCTTC.

The count of this clone is one. The V call is TRBV5-8, the J call TRBJ2-7; D is undetermined. This CDR3 is 12 amino acids long. The germline V and J ends were trimmed by 4 bases and 10 bases, with 15 bases remaining between them. CDR1 SGHTS and CDR2 YDEGEE come from the germline V gene. The CDR3 is CASSPENRDQYF. CDR3 bases: TGTGCCAGCAGCCCGGAAAACAGAGACCAGTACTTC.

The chain carries TRBV29-1 and TRBJ2-1; no clear D gene. The CDR3 spans 14 residues. Trimming pared 3 bases from V and 6 bases from J, leaving 15 bases between. CDR1 and CDR2 (germline): SQVTM, ANQGSEA. The CDR3 DNA reads as TGCAGCGTTGAGCACCCCGGTCGTGGCAATGAGCAGTTCTTC. It yields the protein CSVEHPGRGNEQFF.

The chain has TRBV6-5 and TRBJ1-5; weak D call: TRBD1 (5 bases). The germline gives CDR1 MNHEY, CDR2 SVGAGI. CDR3 size: 14 residues. V was clipped by 5 bases and J by 4 bases, with 12 bases between them. In nucleotides, the CDR3 is TGTGCCAGCAGTCCGGGACTCAAGAATCAGCCCCAGCATTTT. Protein sequence: CASSPGLKNQPQHF.

V gene TRBV19 combines with J gene TRBJ1-2; the D gene is possibly TRBD1 (5 bases). CDR3 length equals 15 residues. From germline, CDR1 is LNHDA and CDR2 SQIVND (reference sequence). The germline V and J ends were trimmed by 10 bases and 8 bases, with 26 bases remaining between them. In nucleotides, the CDR3 is TGTGCCACCCAAGTTTCTTCCGCCGGGACTCGGGGCTACACCTTC. Amino acid sequence: CATQVSSAGTRGYTF. Full variable domain (missing parts from reference TRBV19 and TRBJ1-2): DGGITQSPKYLFRKEGQNVTLSCEQNLNHDAMYWYRQDPGQGLRLIYYSQIVNDFQKGDIAEGYSVSREKKESFPLTVTSAQKNPTAFYLCATQVSSAGTRGYTFGSGTRLTVV.

The genes are TRBV4-1 and TRBJ1-3; 8 bases agree with TRBD1. The CDR3 spans 20 residues. The V gene end was trimmed by 1 base and the J gene end by 4 bases; junction bases not matched to a gene: 18. From germline, CDR1 is MGHRA and CDR2 YSYEKL. The CDR3 nucleotides are TGCGCCAGCAGCCAAGGGCAGGGGGCGGAAAAAGTTGTTCGGGGAAACACCATATATTTT. Translation: CASSQGQGAEKVVRGNTIYF.

The rearrangement joins TRBV6-4 to TRBJ1-1; D is undetermined. Between the trimmed V and J ends, which lost 11 bases and 3 bases, there was a span of 16 bases. The CDR3 extends over 13 amino acids. The germline V gene encodes CDR1 MRHNA and CDR2 SNTAGT. DNA of the CDR3: TGTGCCTCGTCGTGGACTGCCTACACTGAAGCTTTCTTT. Translation gives CASSWTAYTEAFF.

The chain joins TRBV27 to TRBJ1-1, with TRBD1 matching over 7 bases. The CDR3 is made up of 15 amino acids. Germline V CDR1 and CDR2: MNHEY, SMNVEV (reference sequence). After removal of 6 bases from V and 3 bases from J, the junction contained 10 bases not matched to a gene. CDR3 in amino acids: CASSPSGGLYTEAFF. CDR3 DNA sequence: TGTGCCAGCAGCCCTTCAGGGGGACTCTACACTGAAGCTTTCTTT.

The chain uses TRBV7-9 and TRBJ1-1; TRBD1 matches 7 bases. V shed 3 bases and J 10 bases; nucleotides not matched to a gene: 8. The CDR3 has 13 amino acids. CDR1 and CDR2 (germline): SEHNR, FQNEAQ (reference sequence). The CDR3 region has the DNA TGTGCCAGCAGCTTGACAGGGCCTAAGGCAGCTTTCTTT. Encoded protein: CASSLTGPKAAFF.

This rearrangement joins TRBV19 to TRBJ2-1, with D maybe TRBD2 (5 bases). V gave up 7 bases and J gave up 0 bases, with 13 bases separating them. Germline V gene lookup returns CDR1 LNHDA and CDR2 SQIVND (reference sequence). The CDR3 runs 15 residues. The CDR3 sequence is CASNNGVSSYNEQFF. The CDR3, as DNA: TGTGCCAGTAATAACGGGGTAAGCTCCTACAATGAGCAGTTCTTC. Filled out from reference TRBV19 and TRBJ2-1, the complete variable domain reads DGGITQSPKYLFRKEGQNVTLSCEQNLNHDAMYWYRQDPGQGLRLIYYSQIVNDFQKGDIAEGYSVSREKKESFPLTVTSAQKNPTAFYLCASNNGVSSYNEQFFGPGTRLTVL.

The V call is TRBV10-1, the J call TRBJ2-3, with TRBD1 matching over 9 bases. The V and J ends lost 2 bases and 3 bases, in that order; junction bases with no gene match: 6. Germline V gene data show CDR1 as WNHNN and CDR2 as SYGVQD (reference sequence). The CDR3 contains 16 residues. The CDR3 spells CASSEQTGGMTDTQYF. The CDR3 DNA sequence: TGCGCCAGCAGTGAGCAGACAGGGGGAATGACAGATACGCAGTATTTT.

V is TRBV4-2 and J is TRBJ2-4; D is ambiguous. The length of the CDR3 is 16 residues. V was shortened by 2 bases and J by 0 bases, with 11 bases between the two germline ends. Germline CDR1 LGHNA, CDR2 YNFKEQ. The CDR3 region has the DNA TGTGCCAGCAGCCAATCCCAAGGGTTAGCCAAAAACATTCAGTACTTC. Translating it yields CASSQSQGLAKNIQYF.

This clone has a handful of counts. V gene TRBV19 combines with J gene TRBJ1-1, with a possible D match to TRBD1 (5 bases). Germline CDR1 reads LNHDA; CDR2 reads SQIVND (reference sequence). The CDR3 consists of 15 residues. The V and J ends lost 2 bases and 0 bases respectively, with 10 bases between them. CDR3 sequence reads: CASSIWGGMNTEAFF. The CDR3 region has the DNA TGTGCCAGTAGTATATGGGGCGGTATGAACACTGAAGCTTTCTTT.

The chain carries TRBV11-2 and TRBJ1-4; D remains ambiguous. Between the trimmed V and J ends, which lost 3 bases and 8 bases, there was a span of 7 bases. Germline assignment: CDR1 SGHAT and CDR2 FQNNGV. The CDR3 spans 12 residues. Here the CDR3 reads CASSFDGEKLFF. The DNA of the CDR3 is TGTGCCAGCAGCTTTGACGGCGAAAAACTGTTTTTT.

The V call is TRBV7-9, the J call TRBJ1-2; 8 nucleotides align to TRBD1. Germline-derived CDR1 and CDR2 are SEHNR and FQNEAQ (reference sequence). This CDR3 spans 13 amino acids. V trimming: 2 bases; J trimming: 4 bases; junction bases outside the gene matches: 0. CDR3 in DNA: TGTGCCAGCAGCTTAACAGGGGGCTATGGCTACACCTTC. It is translated as CASSLTGGYGYTF.

The count of this clone is one. The V call is TRBV7-6, the J call TRBJ1-1; D possibly corresponds to TRBD1 (5 bases). Germline-derived CDR1 and CDR2 are SGHVS and FNYEAQ. The ends were cut back, 5 bases at V and 7 bases at J, with 14 bases in the middle. This CDR3 is built from 13 residues. The CDR3 loop is CASSPTRGHEAFF. CDR3 in DNA: TGTGCCAGCAGCCCTACCCGGGGCCATGAAGCTTTCTTT.

This chain joins TRBV15 and TRBJ1-4; 9 bases match TRBD1. CDR1 LNHNV and CDR2 YYDKDF come from the germline V gene (reference sequence). With V trimmed by 7 bases and J by 4 bases, 19 bases remained unmatched. The CDR3 covers 19 residues. The CDR3 nucleotides read TGTGCCACCACCCCAAGCCCCAGGGACAGGGAATTAGGTAATGAAAAACTGTTTTTT. This translates into CATTPSPRDRELGNEKLFF.

V gene TRBV27 combines with J gene TRBJ2-1; 8 nucleotides line up with TRBD2. This CDR3 is 16 amino acids long. Germline lookup yields CDR1 MNHEY and CDR2 SMNVEV (reference sequence). V lost 3 bases to trimming and J lost 4 bases; unmatched junction nucleotides: 8. CDR3 amino acids: CASSFPPGGLYNEQFF. DNA for the CDR3: TGTGCCAGCAGTTTCCCTCCGGGGGGGCTTTACAATGAGCAGTTCTTC.

The chain links TRBV30 to TRBJ2-5; D not resolved. This CDR3 is 13 amino acids long. The germline CDR1 and CDR2 sequences are GTSNPN and SVGIG (reference sequence). Trimming shortened V by 1 base and J by 4 bases, and 10 bases separated the two germline ends. CDR3 sequence: CAWSEQIGETQYF. The DNA for the CDR3 is TGTGCCTGGAGTGAACAGATAGGAGAGACCCAGTACTTC.

The chain carries TRBV27 and TRBJ2-7; 10 bases line up with TRBD2. The germline CDR1 and CDR2 sequences are MNHEY and SMNVEV (reference sequence). With V trimmed by 5 bases and J by 3 bases, 4 bases remained unmatched. This CDR3 region has 14 residues. The CDR3 DNA follows: TGTGCCAGCAGTGCGGGACTAGCGAACTACGAGCAGTACTTC. The encoded protein is CASSAGLANYEQYF.

CDR3 in DNA: TGCAGCGTCTCCCCCCTGACTAGCGGGGCCTCCTACGAGCAGTACTTC. Amino acids: CSVSPLTSGASYEQYF. The chain carries TRBV29-1 and TRBJ2-7, with TRBD2 matching 11 bases. Germline CDR1 SQVTM, CDR2 ANQGSEA. This CDR3 spans 16 amino acids. V gave up 6 bases and J gave up 0 bases; unmatched junction bases: 10.

The J gene is TRBJ1-4, the V gene TRBV28, with D unclear. The CDR3 loop spans 15 amino acids. Trimming took 8 bases from V and 8 from J, leaving 21 bases between them. Germline loops: CDR1 MDHEN, CDR2 SYDVKM. In nucleotides, the CDR3 is TGTGCCAGCTCCTTACCCCCAGACTCCGGGGAAAAACTGTTTTTT. Encoded protein: CASSLPPDSGEKLFF.

The chain employs TRBV7-9 and TRBJ2-3; 12 bases line up with TRBD2. The V and J ends lost 2 bases and 4 bases, in that order; junction bases with no gene match: 13. The germline V gene encodes CDR1 SEHNR and CDR2 FQNEAQ (reference sequence). The CDR3 has 19 residues. Here the CDR3 DNA reads TGTGCCAGCAGCTTACCCATTTGGACTAGCGGGAAGCCATCAGATACGCAGTATTTT. Translating gives CASSLPIWTSGKPSDTQYF.

This clone appeared a few times. CDR3 in DNA: TGCGCCAGCAGCTTGGAGGCTAGCGGGTTTTGGGAGCAGTTCTTC. It codes for CASSLEASGFWEQFF. The chain recombines TRBV5-1 with TRBJ2-1; 8 bases match TRBD2. The CDR3 runs 15 residues. Unmatched junction bases numbered 9, after V lost 0 bases and J lost 10 bases. Germline CDR1 is SGHRS and CDR2 is YFSETQ.

J is TRBJ2-3 and V is TRBV5-1, with D maybe TRBD2 (5 bases). This CDR3 region has 14 residues. CDR1 is SGHRS, CDR2 YFSETQ, per germline. V was trimmed by 4 bases and J by 2 bases, leaving 11 bases between them. The CDR3 DNA sequence: TGCGCCAGCAGCCAATGGACTCCCACAGATACGCAGTATTTT. Residues: CASSQWTPTDTQYF.

This chain connects TRBV19 to TRBJ1-1; D unresolved. V was clipped by 3 bases and J by 1 base, with 3 bases between them. The CDR3 covers 12 residues. Germline V gene data show CDR1 as LNHDA and CDR2 as SQIVND (reference sequence). The CDR3 nucleotides read TGTGCCAGTAGTATGGGGAACACTGAAGCTTTCTTT. Encoded protein: CASSMGNTEAFF.

The V call is TRBV5-6, the J call TRBJ1-2, with D unresolved. With 4 bases removed from V and 7 bases from J, the gap between germline ends came to 14 bases. Looked up from germline, CDR1 is SGHDT and CDR2 is YYEEEE. This CDR3 contains 13 residues. The CDR3 here is CASSPRVSRGYTF. The DNA for the CDR3 is TGTGCCAGCAGCCCCAGAGTTTCGCGTGGCTACACCTTC.